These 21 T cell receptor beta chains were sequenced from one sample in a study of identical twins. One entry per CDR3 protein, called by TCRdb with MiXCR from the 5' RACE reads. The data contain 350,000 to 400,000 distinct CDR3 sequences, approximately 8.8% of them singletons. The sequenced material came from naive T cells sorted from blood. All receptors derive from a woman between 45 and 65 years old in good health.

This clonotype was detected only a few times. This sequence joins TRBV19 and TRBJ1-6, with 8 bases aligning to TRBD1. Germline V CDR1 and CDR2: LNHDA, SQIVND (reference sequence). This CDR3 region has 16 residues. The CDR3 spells CASGRQGRSYNSPLHF. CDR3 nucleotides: TGTGCGAGTGGGAGACAGGGGCGCTCCTATAATTCACCCCTCCACTTT.

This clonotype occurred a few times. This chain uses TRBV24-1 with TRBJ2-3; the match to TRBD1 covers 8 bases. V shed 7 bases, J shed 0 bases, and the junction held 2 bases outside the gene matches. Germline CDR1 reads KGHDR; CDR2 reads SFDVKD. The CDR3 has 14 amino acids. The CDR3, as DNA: TGTGCCACCAGGGACAGGGAAAGCACAGATACGCAGTATTTT. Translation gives CATRDRESTDTQYF.

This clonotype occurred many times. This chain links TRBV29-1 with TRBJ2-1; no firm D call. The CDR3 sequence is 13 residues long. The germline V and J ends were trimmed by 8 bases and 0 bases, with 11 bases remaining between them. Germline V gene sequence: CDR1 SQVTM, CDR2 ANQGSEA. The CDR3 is CSPQPYSYNEQFF. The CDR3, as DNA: TGCAGCCCTCAGCCCTACTCCTACAATGAGCAGTTCTTC.

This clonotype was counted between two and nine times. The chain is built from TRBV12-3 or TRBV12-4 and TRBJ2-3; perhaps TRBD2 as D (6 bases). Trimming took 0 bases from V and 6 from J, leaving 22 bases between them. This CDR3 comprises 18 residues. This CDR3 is CASSLAELIDPGRDTQYF. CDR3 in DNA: TGTGCCAGCAGTTTAGCGGAATTGATCGATCCGGGGAGGGATACGCAGTATTTT.

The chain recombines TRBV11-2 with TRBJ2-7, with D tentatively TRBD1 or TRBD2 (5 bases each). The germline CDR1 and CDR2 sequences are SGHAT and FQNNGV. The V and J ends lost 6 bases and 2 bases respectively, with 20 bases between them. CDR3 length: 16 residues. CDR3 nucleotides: TGTGCCAGCAGTCTTACGACCGGGACGCAAGCCTACGAGCAGTACGTC. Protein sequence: CASSLTTGTQAYEQYV.

The chain's CDR3 is CASSTGPPTYGYTF. The CDR3, as DNA: TGTGCCAGCAGCACCGGGCCTCCTACTTATGGCTACACCTTC. This rearrangement joins TRBV6-2 or TRBV6-3 to TRBJ1-2; D is ambiguous. This CDR3 region has 14 residues. Trimming removed 6 bases at V and 5 bases at J, with 16 bases between. Germline CDR1 is MNHEY and CDR2 is SVGEGT.

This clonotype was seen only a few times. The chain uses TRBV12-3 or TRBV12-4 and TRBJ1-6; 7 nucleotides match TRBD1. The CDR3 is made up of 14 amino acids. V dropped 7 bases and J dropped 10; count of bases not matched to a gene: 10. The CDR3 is CASTLGDSGSPLHF. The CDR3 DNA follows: TGTGCCAGCACCCTGGGGGACAGTGGGTCACCCCTCCACTTT.

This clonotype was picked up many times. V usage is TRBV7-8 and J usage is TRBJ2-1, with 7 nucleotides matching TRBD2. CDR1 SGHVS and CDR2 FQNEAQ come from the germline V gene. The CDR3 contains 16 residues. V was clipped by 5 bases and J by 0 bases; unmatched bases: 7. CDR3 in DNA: TGTGCCAGCAGCCCGTTAGCGGGTAGCTCCTACAATGAGCAGTTCTTC. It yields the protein CASSPLAGSSYNEQFF.

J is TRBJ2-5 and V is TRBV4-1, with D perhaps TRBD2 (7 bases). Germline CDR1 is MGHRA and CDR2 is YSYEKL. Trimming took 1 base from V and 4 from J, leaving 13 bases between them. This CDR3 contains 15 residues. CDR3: CASSQGQRGGETQYF. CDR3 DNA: TGCGCCAGCAGCCAAGGTCAGAGGGGGGGAGAGACCCAGTACTTC.

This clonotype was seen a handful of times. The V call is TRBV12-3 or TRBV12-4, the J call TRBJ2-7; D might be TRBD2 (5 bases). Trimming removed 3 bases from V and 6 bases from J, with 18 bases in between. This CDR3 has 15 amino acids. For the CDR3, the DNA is TGTGCCAGCAGTTTGGAGTTGGACGGACTGGCCGAGCAGTACGTC. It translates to CASSLELDGLAEQYV.

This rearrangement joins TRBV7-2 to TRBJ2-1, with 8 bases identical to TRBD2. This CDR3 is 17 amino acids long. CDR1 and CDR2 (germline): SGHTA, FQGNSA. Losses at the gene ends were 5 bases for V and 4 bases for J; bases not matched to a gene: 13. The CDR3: CASSPSAGAGGYNEQFF. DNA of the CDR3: TGTGCCAGCAGCCCGTCCGCCGGGGCGGGGGGTTACAATGAGCAGTTCTTC.

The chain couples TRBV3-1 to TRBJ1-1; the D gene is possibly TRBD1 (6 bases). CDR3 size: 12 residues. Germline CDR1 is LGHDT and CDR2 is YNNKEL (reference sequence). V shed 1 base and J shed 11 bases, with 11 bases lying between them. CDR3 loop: CASSQGGAQAFF. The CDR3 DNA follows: TGTGCCAGCAGCCAAGGGGGGGCGCAGGCTTTCTTT.

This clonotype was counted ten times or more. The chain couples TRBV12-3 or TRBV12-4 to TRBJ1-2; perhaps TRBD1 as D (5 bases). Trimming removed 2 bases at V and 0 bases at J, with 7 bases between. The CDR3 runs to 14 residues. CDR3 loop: CASSLQGPNYGYTF. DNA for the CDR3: TGTGCCAGCAGTTTACAGGGACCTAACTATGGCTACACCTTC.

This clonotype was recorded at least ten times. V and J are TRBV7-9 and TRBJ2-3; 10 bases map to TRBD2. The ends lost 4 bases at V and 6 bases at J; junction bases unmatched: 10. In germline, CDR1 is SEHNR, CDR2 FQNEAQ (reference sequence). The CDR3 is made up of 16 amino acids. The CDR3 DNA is TGTGCCAGCAGCTATAATAGCGGGAGGCACCTGGATACGCAGTATTTT. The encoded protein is CASSYNSGRHLDTQYF.

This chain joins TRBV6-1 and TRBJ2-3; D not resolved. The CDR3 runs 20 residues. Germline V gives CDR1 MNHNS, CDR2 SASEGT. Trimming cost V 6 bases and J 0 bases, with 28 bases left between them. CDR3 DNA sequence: TGTGCCAGCAGAAACAAGGGTGTTGAGTCCGCCCGTCCTAGCACAGATACGCAGTATTTT. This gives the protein CASRNKGVESARPSTDTQYF.

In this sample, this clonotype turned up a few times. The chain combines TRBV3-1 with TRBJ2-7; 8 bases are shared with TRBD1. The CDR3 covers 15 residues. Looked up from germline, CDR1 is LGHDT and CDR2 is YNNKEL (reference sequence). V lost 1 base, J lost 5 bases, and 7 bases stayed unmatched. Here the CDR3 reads CASSQGPAGGNEQYF. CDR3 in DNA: TGTGCCAGCAGCCAAGGGCCCGCAGGGGGCAACGAGCAGTACTTC.

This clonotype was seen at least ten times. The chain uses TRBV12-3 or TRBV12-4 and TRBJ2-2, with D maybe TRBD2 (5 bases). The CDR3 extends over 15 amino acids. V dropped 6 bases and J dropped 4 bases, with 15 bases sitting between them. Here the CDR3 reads CASSPALAGTGELFF. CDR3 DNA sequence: TGTGCCAGCAGCCCTGCCCTTGCGGGCACCGGGGAGCTGTTTTTT.

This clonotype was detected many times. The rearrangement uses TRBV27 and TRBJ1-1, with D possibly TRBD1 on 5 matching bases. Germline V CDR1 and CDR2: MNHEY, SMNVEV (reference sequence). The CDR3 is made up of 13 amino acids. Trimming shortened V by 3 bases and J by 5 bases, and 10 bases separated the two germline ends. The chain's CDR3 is CASSFRGGTEAFF. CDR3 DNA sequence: TGTGCCAGCAGTTTTCGCGGGGGTACTGAAGCTTTCTTT.

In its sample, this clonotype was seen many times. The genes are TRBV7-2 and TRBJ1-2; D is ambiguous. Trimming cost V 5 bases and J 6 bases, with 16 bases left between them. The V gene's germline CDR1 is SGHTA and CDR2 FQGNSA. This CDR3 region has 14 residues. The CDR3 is CASSGPDEGHGYTF. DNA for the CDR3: TGTGCCAGCAGCGGACCGGACGAGGGTCATGGCTACACCTTC.

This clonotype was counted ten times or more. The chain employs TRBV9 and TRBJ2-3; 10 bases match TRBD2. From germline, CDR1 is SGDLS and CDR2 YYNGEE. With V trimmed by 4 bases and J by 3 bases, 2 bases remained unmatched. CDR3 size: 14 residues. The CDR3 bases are TGTGCCAGCAGCATGACTAGCGGGACAGATACGCAGTATTTT. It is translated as CASSMTSGTDTQYF.

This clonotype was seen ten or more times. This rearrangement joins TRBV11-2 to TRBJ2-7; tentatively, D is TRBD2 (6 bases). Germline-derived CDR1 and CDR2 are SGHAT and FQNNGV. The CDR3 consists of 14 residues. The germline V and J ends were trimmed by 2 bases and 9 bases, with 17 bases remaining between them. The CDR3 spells CASSLRGRPVGQYV. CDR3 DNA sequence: TGTGCCAGCAGCTTACGAGGGAGGCCCGTCGGGCAGTACGTC.